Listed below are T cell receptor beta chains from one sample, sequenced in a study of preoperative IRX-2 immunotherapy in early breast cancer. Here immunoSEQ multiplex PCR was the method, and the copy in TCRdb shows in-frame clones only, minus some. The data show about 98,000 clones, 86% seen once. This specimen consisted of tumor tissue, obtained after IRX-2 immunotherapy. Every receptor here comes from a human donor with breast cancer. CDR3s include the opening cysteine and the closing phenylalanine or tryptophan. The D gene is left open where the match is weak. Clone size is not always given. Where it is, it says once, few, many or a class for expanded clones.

DNA: TGTGCCAGCAGTTTGACTAGCGGGCGGGGGACAGATACGCAGTATTTT
CDR3: CASSLTSGRGTDTQYF
D: TRBD2
V: TRBV28
size: .
J: TRBJ2-3

DNA: TGTGCCAGCTCACCAGAAGCCAGCAATCAGCCCCAGCATTTT
CDR3: CASSPEASNQPQHF
D: .
V: TRBV18
size: .
J: TRBJ1-5

DNA: TGTGCCAGCAGTTACGTGGGTTCTGGAAACACCATATATTTT
CDR3: CASSYVGSGNTIYF
D: .
V: TRBV6-8
size: .
J: TRBJ1-3

DNA: TGTGCCAGTAGAACCCGGGAGTTTCTTTCACCCCTCCACTTT
CDR3: CASRTREFLSPLHF
D: .
V: TRBV19
size: .
J: TRBJ1-6

DNA: TGTGCCAGCATGACACAGGGGCTCGGGTACTTC
CDR3: CASMTQGLGYF
D: TRBD1
V: TRBV6-4
size: .
J: TRBJ2-5

DNA: TGTGCCATCAGCGGAGGAGGGGGCAATCAGCCCCAGCATTTT
CDR3: CAISGGGGNQPQHF
D: .
V: TRBV6-8
size: .
J: TRBJ1-5

DNA: TGTGCCAGCAGTCTTAGAGGACAGGGTGAAGGCTACACCTTC
CDR3: CASSLRGQGEGYTF
D: TRBD1
V: TRBV7-7
size: .
J: TRBJ1-2

DNA: TGCGCCAGCAGCTTGGTACCGGGGAACACTGAAGCTTTCTTT
CDR3: CASSLVPGNTEAFF
D: .
V: TRBV5-1
size: .
J: TRBJ1-1

DNA: TGTGCCAGCAGTAAGGACGTTAACTATGGCTACACCTTC
CDR3: CASSKDVNYGYTF
D: .
V: TRBV28
size: .
J: TRBJ1-2

DNA: TGTGCCATCAGTGACGTCGGGACAGGTTACAATGAGCAGTTCTTC
CDR3: CAISDVGTGYNEQFF
D: TRBD1
V: TRBV6-9
size: .
J: TRBJ2-1

DNA: TGTGCCAGCAGCGCAGGGATTTCCGGGGAGCTGTTTTTT
CDR3: CASSAGISGELFF
D: .
V: TRBV7-1
size: .
J: TRBJ2-2

DNA: TGTGCCAGCTCACCATTTGGGTTAGGTGAAAACACTGAAGCTTTCTTT
CDR3: CASSPFGLGENTEAFF
D: .
V: TRBV18
size: .
J: TRBJ1-1

DNA: TGTGCCACCAGCAGAGAAGTAAAGGGGAGCAACACCGGGGAGCTGTTTTTT
CDR3: CATSREVKGSNTGELFF
D: .
V: TRBV15
size: .
J: TRBJ2-2

DNA: TGTGCCACCAGCAGGTATTCAGGGGGCGCGGATGGCTACACCTTC
CDR3: CATSRYSGGADGYTF
D: TRBD1
V: TRBV15
size: .
J: TRBJ1-2

DNA: TGTGCCAGCACTACGGGGAACCGCAGAAATGAAGCTTTCTTT
CDR3: CASTTGNRRNEAFF
D: .
V: TRBV28
size: once
J: TRBJ1-1

DNA: TGTGCCAGCAGCTTAGTCGCTTCGACTATGAACACTGAAGCTTTCTTT
CDR3: CASSLVASTMNTEAFF
D: .
V: TRBV11-3
size: .
J: TRBJ1-1

DNA: TGTGCCAGCTCACCGACAGTATTGAACACTGAAGCTTTCTTT
CDR3: CASSPTVLNTEAFF
D: .
V: TRBV18
size: .
J: TRBJ1-1

DNA: TGTGCCAGCTCACCCGGGACAGGGGAGGACGAGCAGTACTTC
CDR3: CASSPGTGEDEQYF
D: TRBD1
V: TRBV18
size: .
J: TRBJ2-7

DNA: TGTGCCAGTAGTCCCCGGAAAGGACAGGGGAGCTATGGCTACACCTTC
CDR3: CASSPRKGQGSYGYTF
D: TRBD1
V: TRBV19
size: .
J: TRBJ1-2

DNA: TGTGCCAGCACCCTAGTTGGGACAGGGGATTTGGATGAGCAGTTCTTC
CDR3: CASTLVGTGDLDEQFF
D: .
V: TRBV22-1
size: .
J: TRBJ2-1

DNA: TGCAGCGTTTGGTTTGCGGGGGGGCAAGAGACCCAGTACTTC
CDR3: CSVWFAGGQETQYF
D: TRBD2
V: TRBV29-1
size: .
J: TRBJ2-5

DNA: TGTGCCAGCTCACCACCGACGGGGGTAAGGACTGAAGCTTTCTTT
CDR3: CASSPPTGVRTEAFF
D: .
V: TRBV18
size: .
J: TRBJ1-1

DNA: TGCGCCAGCAGCTCCGGGGGGGTGAATGAAAAACTGTTTTTT
CDR3: CASSSGGVNEKLFF
D: .
V: TRBV5-1
size: .
J: TRBJ1-4

DNA: TGTGCCAGCACTGTAGACGGGGGCGACTATGGCTACACCTTC
CDR3: CASTVDGGDYGYTF
D: .
V: TRBV11-3
size: .
J: TRBJ1-2

DNA: TGTGCCAGCAGCTCCGATGACACCAATGAGCAGTTCTTC
CDR3: CASSSDDTNEQFF
D: .
V: TRBV7-1
size: .
J: TRBJ2-1

DNA: TGTGCCAGCAGCTTCCTAGTGGGGCCCACAGATACGCAGTATTTT
CDR3: CASSFLVGPTDTQYF
D: .
V: TRBV7-1
size: .
J: TRBJ2-3

DNA: TGCGCCAGCAGCCAAGAGCAGGGAGGACAGGGGGCGTTGGGCGAGCAGTACTTC
CDR3: CASSQEQGGQGALGEQYF
D: TRBD1
V: TRBV4-1
size: .
J: TRBJ2-7

DNA: TGTGCCACCACCTCGGGTGGGTCACCCGGGGAGCTGTTTTTT
CDR3: CATTSGGSPGELFF
D: .
V: TRBV28
size: .
J: TRBJ2-2

DNA: TGTGCCAGTAGTCAAACAGGGGGGAACACTGAAGCTTTCTTT
CDR3: CASSQTGGNTEAFF
D: TRBD1
V: TRBV19
size: .
J: TRBJ1-1

DNA: TGTGCCAGCAGCTTAGAAGATACAGGGTCGGGCGGCTACACCTTC
CDR3: CASSLEDTGSGGYTF
D: .
V: TRBV11-3
size: few
J: TRBJ1-2

DNA: TGTGCCAGCAGTCGACAGCGCAATCAGCCCCAGCATTTT
CDR3: CASSRQRNQPQHF
D: .
V: TRBV6-8
size: .
J: TRBJ1-5

DNA: TGTGCCAGCAGCGCCGGGACAGGGTACGTCCACGAGCAGTACTTC
CDR3: CASSAGTGYVHEQYF
D: TRBD1
V: TRBV6-8
size: .
J: TRBJ2-7

DNA: TGTGCCAGCAAAACTAGTAGGCTCTACGAGCAGTACTTC
CDR3: CASKTSRLYEQYF
D: .
V: TRBV28
size: once
J: TRBJ2-7

DNA: TGCGCCAGCAGCATTGCCGGGACAGAGTTCTACGAGCAGTACTTC
CDR3: CASSIAGTEFYEQYF
D: TRBD1
V: TRBV5-1
size: .
J: TRBJ2-7

DNA: TGTGCCAGCTCGCCGGGACAGGGGGGCAATGAGCAGTTCTTC
CDR3: CASSPGQGGNEQFF
D: TRBD1
V: TRBV18
size: .
J: TRBJ2-1

DNA: TGTGCCAGCAAGACGGGCAATCAGCCCCAGCATTTT
CDR3: CASKTGNQPQHF
D: .
V: TRBV6-8
size: .
J: TRBJ1-5

DNA: TGTGCTAGTGGTTTGAGTACGAACACTGAAGCTTTCTTT
CDR3: CASGLSTNTEAFF
D: .
V: TRBV12-5
size: .
J: TRBJ1-1

DNA: TGCGCCAGCAGCTTGGCCCTAGAAAACCAAGAGACCCAGTACTTC
CDR3: CASSLALENQETQYF
D: .
V: TRBV5-1
size: .
J: TRBJ2-5

DNA: TGTGCCAGCAGGTTCCGGGACAGGGGGGAGACCCAGTACTTC
CDR3: CASRFRDRGETQYF
D: TRBD1
V: TRBV7-6
size: few
J: TRBJ2-5

DNA: TGTGCCAGCAGTTCCGCCGGGACAGGGGTTGAAAAACTGTTTTTT
CDR3: CASSSAGTGVEKLFF
D: TRBD1
V: TRBV6-8
size: once
J: TRBJ1-4

DNA: TGCAGCGTTAGGTCCCCAAACAGGGGCGGTGAAAAACTGTTTTTT
CDR3: CSVRSPNRGGEKLFF
D: TRBD1
V: TRBV29-1
size: .
J: TRBJ1-4